A selection of T cell receptor beta chains follows, all from one sample in a study of cytomegalovirus exposure and HLA in healthy donors. Sequencing used immunoSEQ multiplex PCR; TCRdb keeps in-frame clones, though not all of them. The sample consists of 250,000 or so clones, 80% to 95% of them appearing once. The material sequenced was PBMCs. Receptors were obtained from a girl aged 2-10 years in good health and CMV-seronegative. Each CDR3 is given with its conserved first and last residue. D genes are given only for firm matches. Size tells how often a clone was seen (once, few, many) or the class of an expanded clone, and some rows leave it out.

NA,TRBJ2-3,TRBD2,TRBV19,CASKREGRDTQYF,TGTGCCAGCAAGCGGGAGGGCCGAGATACGCAGTATTTT
NA,TRBJ2-3,NA,TRBV29-1,CSTGGVTDTQYF,TGCAGCACCGGAGGGGTTACAGATACGCAGTATTTT
NA,TRBJ2-1,TRBD1,TRBV12-5,CASGTATGTGNYNEQFF,TGTGCTAGTGGCACCGCAACCGGGACAGGGAACTACAATGAGCAGTTCTTC
NA,TRBJ2-3,NA,TRBV6-1,CASSEARVQGPTSTDTQYF,TGTGCCAGCAGTGAAGCGCGTGTGCAGGGGCCAACTAGCACAGATACGCAGTATTTT
NA,TRBJ2-7,NA,TRBV19,CASSIALSYEQYF,TGTGCCAGTAGTATTGCGCTATCCTACGAGCAGTACTTC
NA,TRBJ2-7,NA,TRBV5-1,CASSTDRAYEQYF,TGCGCCAGCAGCACAGACAGAGCTTACGAGCAGTACTTC
few,TRBJ1-2,TRBD1,TRBV9,CASSAGGQGADGYTF,TGTGCCAGCAGCGCAGGGGGACAGGGGGCGGATGGCTACACCTTC
NA,TRBJ1-2,NA,TRBV7-8,CASSLVPGMPFGVYGYTF,TGTGCCAGCAGCTTAGTGCCGGGTATGCCTTTCGGTGTCTATGGCTACACCTTC
once,TRBJ2-1,NA,TRBV27,CASSLPSRNNEQFF,TGTGCCAGCAGTTTACCCTCGAGAAACAATGAGCAGTTCTTC
NA,TRBJ1-1,NA,TRBV19,CATGGERNTEAFF,TGTGCCACCGGGGGGGAGAGGAACACTGAAGCTTTCTTT
NA,TRBJ1-2,NA,TRBV6-5,CASSYRQAPNYGYTF,TGTGCCAGCAGTTACCGACAGGCACCTAACTATGGCTACACCTTC
NA,TRBJ1-2,NA,TRBV11-1,CASSPITGNYGYTF,TGTGCCAGCAGCCCTATAACAGGGAACTATGGCTACACCTTC
NA,TRBJ1-3,NA,TRBV11-2,CASSSPGVTGNTIYF,TGTGCCAGCAGCTCCCCGGGGGTAACTGGAAACACCATATATTTT
NA,TRBJ2-3,NA,TRBV5-4,CASSRERLSTDTQYF,TGTGCCAGCAGCCGAGAGCGTCTTAGCACAGATACGCAGTATTTT
NA,TRBJ2-3,TRBD2,TRBV5-1,CASSFGLAESTDTQYF,TGCGCCAGCAGCTTCGGACTAGCGGAGAGCACAGATACGCAGTATTTT
NA,TRBJ1-2,NA,TRBV2,CASSSDRTF,TGTGCCAGCAGCTCAGACAGGACCTTC
once,TRBJ2-1,NA,TRBV30,CAWNTPGPRGDEQFF,TGTGCCTGGAATACGCCGGGACCGCGCGGGGATGAGCAGTTCTTC
NA,TRBJ2-1,TRBD2,TRBV18,CASSRRLAGDVNEQFF,TGTGCCAGCTCACGAAGACTAGCGGGAGATGTCAATGAGCAGTTCTTC
NA,TRBJ2-2,NA,TRBV4-2,CASSQAGNTGELFF,TGTGCCAGCAGCCAAGCAGGGAACACCGGGGAGCTGTTTTTT
once,TRBJ2-2,TRBD1,TRBV4-1,CASRQGANTGELFF,TGCGCCAGTCGGCAGGGGGCTAACACCGGGGAGCTGTTTTTT
NA,TRBJ2-2,TRBD2,TRBV5-1,CASSHISGMNTGELFF,TGCGCCAGCAGCCATATTAGCGGGATGAACACCGGGGAGCTGTTTTTT
NA,TRBJ2-1,TRBD2,TRBV6-5,CASSYSSGGLYNEQFF,TGTGCCAGCAGTTACTCGAGCGGGGGCCTCTACAATGAGCAGTTCTTC
NA,TRBJ2-1,TRBD1,TRBV7-6,CASSQMRQGENNEQFF,TGTGCCAGCAGCCAGATGCGCCAGGGGGAAAACAATGAGCAGTTCTTC
NA,TRBJ1-3,NA,TRBV5-7,CASSFRAPSGNTIYF,TGTGCCAGCAGCTTCAGGGCGCCCTCTGGAAACACCATATATTTT